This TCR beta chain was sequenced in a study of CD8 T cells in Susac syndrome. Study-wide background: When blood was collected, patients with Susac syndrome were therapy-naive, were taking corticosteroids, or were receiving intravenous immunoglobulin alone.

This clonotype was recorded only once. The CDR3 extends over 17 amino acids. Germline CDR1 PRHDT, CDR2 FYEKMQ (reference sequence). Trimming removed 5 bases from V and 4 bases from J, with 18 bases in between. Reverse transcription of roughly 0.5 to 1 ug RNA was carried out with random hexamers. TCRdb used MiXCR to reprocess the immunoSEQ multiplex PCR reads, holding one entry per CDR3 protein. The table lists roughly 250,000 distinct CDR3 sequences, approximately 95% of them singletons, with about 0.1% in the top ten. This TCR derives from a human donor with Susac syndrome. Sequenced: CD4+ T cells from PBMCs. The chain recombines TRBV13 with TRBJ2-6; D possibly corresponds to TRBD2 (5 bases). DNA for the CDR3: TGTGCCAGCAGCCTCCGGTGGGAGACTTCCGGGGCCAACGTCCTGACTTTC. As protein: CASSLRWETSGANVLTF.